A selection of T cell receptor beta chains follows, all from one sample in a study of shared clonotypes between healthy human individuals. Libraries were prepared by immunoSEQ multiplex PCR; TCRdb keeps only in-frame clonotypes and omits some of them. The sample holds about 2.1 million clones; around 95% are singletons and the top ten take approximately 1.7%. The sequencing sample was made of naive CD8+ T cells from PBMCs. These receptor sequences come from a man aged 18-30 years in good health. Some clones in this sample may be carry-over from other donors' samples. Each CDR3 is given with its conserved first and last residue. The order of the fields is V gene, clone size, D gene, J gene, CDR3 DNA, CDR3 protein. The D gene is left open where the match is weak. Size is omitted from some rows. Given values are once, few, many or a class for expanded clones.

V: TRBV5-6; size: -; D: -; J: TRBJ2-7; DNA: TGTGCCAGCAGCTTATCCCAACACCCCTACGAGCAGTACTTC; CDR3: CASSLSQHPYEQYF
V: TRBV5-1; size: -; D: -; J: TRBJ2-3; DNA: TGCGCCAGCAGCTCTCAGGGGGATACGCAGTATTTT; CDR3: CASSSQGDTQYF
V: TRBV7-9; size: -; D: -; J: TRBJ1-5; DNA: TGTGCCAGCAGCTCCTGGTCGCAGCCCCAGCATTTT; CDR3: CASSSWSQPQHF
V: TRBV7-3; size: -; D: -; J: TRBJ2-2; DNA: TGTGCCAGCAGCCCCCAAACCGGGGAGCTGTTTTTT; CDR3: CASSPQTGELFF
V: TRBV5-1; size: -; D: -; J: TRBJ2-2; DNA: TGCGCCAGCAGCTTGGTGGGGTCGACGCGGGATCTCGGGGAGCTGTTTTTT; CDR3: CASSLVGSTRDLGELFF
V: TRBV7-9; size: -; D: -; J: TRBJ2-5; DNA: TGTGCCAGCAACCCCCTAACAGGGAGGGAGACCCAGTACTTC; CDR3: CASNPLTGRETQYF
V: TRBV29-1; size: -; D: TRBD2; J: TRBJ2-5; DNA: TGCAGCGTTGAAGATCGGGGGGGGAAGGAGACCCAGTACTTC; CDR3: CSVEDRGGKETQYF
V: TRBV10-2; size: -; D: -; J: TRBJ1-3; DNA: TGCGCCAGCGGTCCTGGAAACACCATATATTTT; CDR3: CASGPGNTIYF
V: TRBV6-1; size: -; D: -; J: TRBJ1-2; DNA: TGTGCCAGCGGGGGCACCTCCTATGGCTACACCTTC; CDR3: CASGGTSYGYTF
V: TRBV2; size: -; D: TRBD1; J: TRBJ2-7; DNA: TGTGCCAGCAGAGCCGGGACAGGCGAACCCTACGAGCAGTACTTC; CDR3: CASRAGTGEPYEQYF
V: TRBV5-6; size: -; D: -; J: TRBJ2-2; DNA: TGTGCCAGCAGCTTGGGAGGGCTAGTCTGGGACACCGGGGAGCTGTTTTTT; CDR3: CASSLGGLVWDTGELFF
V: TRBV27; size: -; D: -; J: TRBJ1-1; DNA: TGTGCCAGCACCGGAACAGGAGAAGGAGGGAACACTGAAGCTTTCTTT; CDR3: CASTGTGEGGNTEAFF
V: TRBV15; size: -; D: -; J: TRBJ1-5; DNA: TGTGCCACCAGCAGCAAAGGCGGGGTGCGCAATCAGCCCCAGCATTTT; CDR3: CATSSKGGVRNQPQHF
V: TRBV4-3; size: -; D: -; J: TRBJ2-7; DNA: TGCGCCAGCAGCCAAGCGACCGCTACCTACGAGCAGTACTTC; CDR3: CASSQATATYEQYF
V: TRBV4-3; size: -; D: -; J: TRBJ2-7; DNA: TGCGCCAGCAGCCAGATGACGGTGTCCTACGAGCAGTACTTC; CDR3: CASSQMTVSYEQYF
V: TRBV4-1; size: once; D: -; J: TRBJ2-7; DNA: TGCGCCAGCAGCTATAAGGGAGCGGAGGGCGGTTACGAGCAGTACTTC; CDR3: CASSYKGAEGGYEQYF
V: TRBV10-3; size: -; D: -; J: TRBJ1-1; DNA: TGTGCCATCAGTGAGAGGGCCTCGAACACTGAAGCTTTCTTT; CDR3: CAISERASNTEAFF
V: TRBV10-3; size: -; D: TRBD2; J: TRBJ2-5; DNA: TGTGCCGCCTCTAGCGGGGGTAAAGAGACCCAGTACTTC; CDR3: CAASSGGKETQYF
V: TRBV18; size: -; D: TRBD2; J: TRBJ2-6; DNA: TGTGCCAGCTCACCGCCCAATGGGGCGGGAGGAGGTCCCTCTGGGGCCAACGTCCTGACTTTC; CDR3: CASSPPNGAGGGPSGANVLTF
V: TRBV11-2; size: -; D: TRBD2; J: TRBJ2-2; DNA: TGTGCCAGCAGCTCTACGATGAGCGGGAGTCGAACCGGGGAGCTGTTTTTT; CDR3: CASSSTMSGSRTGELFF
V: TRBV28; size: -; D: TRBD1; J: TRBJ2-1; DNA: TGTGCCAGCAGTTTCTTCCCGGACAGGGTGAGCTCCTACAATGAGCAGTTCTTC; CDR3: CASSFFPDRVSSYNEQFF
V: TRBV11-2; size: once; D: -; J: TRBJ2-1; DNA: TGTGCCAGCAGCTTAGGACAGAATGAGCAGTTCTTC; CDR3: CASSLGQNEQFF
V: TRBV7-8; size: -; D: -; J: TRBJ2-1; DNA: TGTGCCAGCAGCTTATACGGGGGCGTGGCTGAGCAGTTCTTC; CDR3: CASSLYGGVAEQFF
V: TRBV4-2; size: -; D: TRBD2; J: TRBJ2-7; DNA: TGTGCCAGCAGCCAAGAGACTAGCGGCTACGAGCAGTACTTC; CDR3: CASSQETSGYEQYF
V: TRBV27; size: -; D: TRBD1; J: TRBJ1-1; DNA: TGTGCCAGCAGTCCCACCGGGACAGGGGGCTGGAGCACTGAAGCTTTCTTT; CDR3: CASSPTGTGGWSTEAFF
V: TRBV7-9; size: -; D: -; J: TRBJ1-1; DNA: TGTGCCAGCACCCAAACGTCGGCAGGGTTCGTGAACACTGAAGCTTTCTTT; CDR3: CASTQTSAGFVNTEAFF
V: TRBV27; size: -; D: -; J: TRBJ2-1; DNA: TGTGCCAGCAGTCTCTCCGGGATGACGGGGAATGAGCAGTTCTTC; CDR3: CASSLSGMTGNEQFF
V: TRBV9; size: -; D: -; J: TRBJ2-5; DNA: TGTGCCAGCAGCCCAAAATCGCAGGAGACCCAGTACTTC; CDR3: CASSPKSQETQYF
V: TRBV10-3; size: -; D: -; J: TRBJ1-5; DNA: TGTGCCATCAGTGATAAACAGAGCGATCAGCCCCAGCATTTT; CDR3: CAISDKQSDQPQHF
V: TRBV25-1; size: -; D: TRBD1; J: TRBJ1-3; DNA: TGTGCCAGCAGTGACCTAGGACAGGGCCCTGGAAACACCATATATTTT; CDR3: CASSDLGQGPGNTIYF
V: TRBV6-1; size: once; D: -; J: TRBJ2-7; DNA: TGTGCCAGCAGTGAAACCGGTCCCTACGAGCAGTACTTC; CDR3: CASSETGPYEQYF
V: TRBV18; size: -; D: TRBD1; J: TRBJ2-1; DNA: TGTGCCAGCTCTGACCGGGACAGATTACAAGAGCAGTTCTTC; CDR3: CASSDRDRLQEQFF
V: TRBV28; size: -; D: -; J: TRBJ2-3; DNA: TGTGCCAGCAGTTTACCTTCGGAGGGCACAGATACGCAGTATTTT; CDR3: CASSLPSEGTDTQYF
V: TRBV29-1; size: -; D: TRBD1; J: TRBJ2-7; DNA: TGCAGCGCACGGACAGGGTTGGGCGAGCAGTACTTC; CDR3: CSARTGLGEQYF
V: TRBV6-1; size: -; D: -; J: TRBJ1-2; DNA: TGTGCCAGCAGTGCCCCGAGCGCTAACTATGGCTACACCTTC; CDR3: CASSAPSANYGYTF
V: TRBV30; size: -; D: -; J: TRBJ1-3; DNA: TGTGCCTGGAGTGGGGGAATCTCTGGAAACACCATATATTTT; CDR3: CAWSGGISGNTIYF
V: TRBV27; size: -; D: TRBD2; J: TRBJ2-5; DNA: TGTGCCAGCGGGTGGACTAGTGTATCATTGGAGACCCAGTACTTC; CDR3: CASGWTSVSLETQYF
V: TRBV27; size: -; D: TRBD2; J: TRBJ2-3; DNA: TGTGCCAGCAGTTCACTAGCGGAGGGGGGAGATACGCAGTATTTT; CDR3: CASSSLAEGGDTQYF
V: TRBV6-5; size: -; D: -; J: TRBJ2-7; DNA: TGTGCCAGCAGTTACGGTAAAGCGTCGGTTGGCGAGCAGTACTTC; CDR3: CASSYGKASVGEQYF
V: TRBV7-3; size: -; D: TRBD2; J: TRBJ2-1; DNA: TGTGCCAGCAGCTTGAGACTAGCCATGCCCTACAATGAGCAGTTCTTC; CDR3: CASSLRLAMPYNEQFF
V: TRBV7-8; size: -; D: TRBD2; J: TRBJ2-1; DNA: TGTGCCAGCAGCCCGGTGGAGCGGGATTATGTCAATGAGCAGTTCTTC; CDR3: CASSPVERDYVNEQFF
V: TRBV7-8; size: -; D: -; J: TRBJ1-1; DNA: TGTGCCAGCAGCCCATCGAGAGGCTGGGCTGAAGCTTTCTTT; CDR3: CASSPSRGWAEAFF
V: TRBV4-3; size: once; D: -; J: TRBJ1-2; DNA: TGCGCCAGCAGCCCGAGGGGGGTAGCAAACTATGGCTACACCTTC; CDR3: CASSPRGVANYGYTF
V: TRBV19; size: -; D: TRBD2; J: TRBJ2-7; DNA: TGTGCCAGTAGTTCGCTAGCGGGAGATCACGAGCAGTACTTC; CDR3: CASSSLAGDHEQYF
V: TRBV7-9; size: once; D: TRBD2; J: TRBJ2-1; DNA: TGTGCCAGCAGGACACTAGCGGGAGGGTTGGATGAGCAGTTCTTC; CDR3: CASRTLAGGLDEQFF
V: TRBV5-1; size: -; D: -; J: TRBJ1-1; DNA: TGCGCCAGCAGCTTGGAGGGGAAGGTGGGCACTGAAGCTTTCTTT; CDR3: CASSLEGKVGTEAFF
V: TRBV28; size: once; D: -; J: TRBJ2-5; DNA: TGTGCCAGCAGTTACGGGACCCCGGAGGGGACCCAGTACTTC; CDR3: CASSYGTPEGTQYF
V: TRBV7-9; size: few; D: -; J: TRBJ1-1; DNA: TGTGCCAGCAGCCCCCACGACAGGCTGGCTTTCTTT; CDR3: CASSPHDRLAFF
V: TRBV9; size: once; D: -; J: TRBJ2-1; DNA: TGTGCCAGCAGCGCCTTCGGTAATACAAACAATGAGCAGTTCTTC; CDR3: CASSAFGNTNNEQFF
V: TRBV15; size: -; D: -; J: TRBJ1-1; DNA: TGTGCCTCGGCAGAGGAGGGCACTGAAGCTTTCTTT; CDR3: CASAEEGTEAFF
V: TRBV4-2; size: once; D: TRBD2; J: TRBJ2-7; DNA: TGTGCCAGCAGCCAAGATCCGGCTAGCGGGGTTAGAGTGGCCTACGAGCAGTACTTC; CDR3: CASSQDPASGVRVAYEQYF